Listed below are T cell receptor beta chains from one sample, sequenced in a study of PD-1 blockade in classical Hodgkin lymphoma. Measured with immunoSEQ multiplex PCR; TCRdb has only the in-frame clones, and not every one. Of tens of thousands of clones in the sample, 75% to 95% were seen once. The starting material was peripheral blood mononuclear cells (PBMCs), obtained before the fourth cycle of nivolumab. Source of these receptors: a human donor with classical Hodgkin lymphoma. Each CDR3 is given with its conserved first and last residue. A D gene is named only where the DNA matches it firmly. Not every row has a clone size; where given, it reads once, few, many or a size class.

j_call | clone_size | v_call | d_call | cdr3_nt | cdr3_aa
TRBJ1-1 | - | TRBV6-5 | - | TGTGCCAGCAGCTCCGGGCCCTCGAACACTGAAGCTTTCTTT | CASSSGPSNTEAFF
TRBJ1-2 | - | TRBV13 | - | TGTGCCAGCAGTCAGGGTCTCTCTGGCTACACCTTC | CASSQGLSGYTF
TRBJ2-4 | once | TRBV7-2 | - | TGTGCCAGCAGCTTCCCTAGGGGAGGGGGGGCCCCCAAAAACATTCAGTACTTC | CASSFPRGGGAPKNIQYF
TRBJ2-1 | - | TRBV5-1 | - | TGCGCCAGCAGCTTTCAGCCGGACCCCTACAATGAGCAGTTCTTC | CASSFQPDPYNEQFF
TRBJ1-5 | - | TRBV7-6 | - | TGTGCCAGCAGTCCCGGTGGGAATCAGCCCCAGCATTTT | CASSPGGNQPQHF
TRBJ1-6 | - | TRBV4-1 | - | TGCGCCAGCAGCCAAGATTGGAGTACACCCCTCCACTTT | CASSQDWSTPLHF
TRBJ2-7 | - | TRBV4-2 | - | TGTGCCAGCAGCCAATCCGGGGGCGAGCAGTACTTC | CASSQSGGEQYF
TRBJ2-2 | - | TRBV6-1 | - | TGTGCCAGCAGTCGTCCCGGGGAGCTGTTTTTT | CASSRPGELFF
TRBJ2-5 | - | TRBV30 | TRBD1 | TGTGCCTGGGGGACAGGGGTAGAGACCCAGTACTTC | CAWGTGVETQYF
TRBJ2-7 | - | TRBV5-6 | TRBD2 | TGTGCCAGCAGCTTGGTACGCGGGGGGCCAGCCTACGAGCAGTACTTC | CASSLVRGGPAYEQYF
TRBJ2-2 | once | TRBV6-7 | - | TGTGCCAGCAGTTACCGATGGTGTTGGTACACCGGGGAGCTGTTTTTT | CASSYRWCWYTGELFF
TRBJ2-5 | - | TRBV5-1 | - | TGCGCCAGCAGCTTGTCCGAAGAGACCCAGTACTTC | CASSLSEETQYF
TRBJ2-1 | - | TRBV7-6 | - | TGTGCCAGCAGCCCTACGGGGGGCATTTACAATGAGCAGTTCTTC | CASSPTGGIYNEQFF
TRBJ1-5 | - | TRBV7-9 | - | TGTGCCAGCAGTCTCGGACAGCTCAATCAGCCCCAGCATTTT | CASSLGQLNQPQHF
TRBJ2-7 | - | TRBV30 | TRBD2 | TGTGCCTGGGAAGGGAGGGGTATGGTCTACGAGCAGTACTTC | CAWEGRGMVYEQYF
TRBJ1-1 | - | TRBV19 | - | TGTGCCAGTAAAAGGGGCACCTTACCTTTGGGCACTGAAGCTTTCTTT | CASKRGTLPLGTEAFF
TRBJ2-5 | - | TRBV7-8 | - | TGTGCCAGCAGCCCGTCTCGGACAGCTGAGACCCAGTACTTC | CASSPSRTAETQYF
TRBJ1-1 | - | TRBV4-3 | - | TGCGCCAGCAGCCCCCCTGGGGTTCCGGGCCGAGCTTTCTTT | CASSPPGVPGRAFF
TRBJ1-1 | - | TRBV7-2 | - | TGTGCCAGCAGCTTACGGGGATTGGACACTGAAGCTTTCTTT | CASSLRGLDTEAFF
TRBJ1-1 | - | TRBV19 | - | TGTGCCAGTAGTATAGCTCGGGGAACTGAAGCTTTCTTT | CASSIARGTEAFF
TRBJ1-1 | - | TRBV19 | - | TGTGCCAGTAGTATCCCAGGGTTGGGCACTGAAGCTTTCTTT | CASSIPGLGTEAFF
TRBJ2-3 | - | TRBV30 | TRBD2 | TGTGCCTGGAGTCGGGGGGGGCCCACAGATACGCAGTATTTT | CAWSRGGPTDTQYF
TRBJ1-1 | - | TRBV18 | - | TGTGCCAGCTCAGACGAGGGGTTCCGGCACACTGAAGCTTTCTTT | CASSDEGFRHTEAFF
TRBJ2-3 | - | TRBV9 | - | TGTGCCAGCAGCCCCCGGGGGACAGCCACAGATACGCAGTATTTT | CASSPRGTATDTQYF
TRBJ2-2 | - | TRBV5-4 | - | TGTGCCAGCAGCTCCAACACCGGGGAGCTGTTTTTT | CASSSNTGELFF
TRBJ2-3 | - | TRBV4-2 | TRBD2 | TGTGCCAGCAGCCAAGAGATTACTAGCGGGGGGGCAGGAGATACGCAGTATTTT | CASSQEITSGGAGDTQYF
TRBJ1-5 | - | TRBV27 | - | TGTGCCAGCAGCCCCAACAGGTATAGCAATCAGCCCCAGCATTTT | CASSPNRYSNQPQHF
TRBJ2-7 | - | TRBV29-1 | TRBD1 | TGCAGCGTTGATAGAGGGACAGGGGGCTACGAGCAGTACTTC | CSVDRGTGGYEQYF
TRBJ2-7 | - | TRBV29-1 | TRBD1 | TGCAGCGTTGACAGGGGGCAGGACGAGCAGTACTTC | CSVDRGQDEQYF
TRBJ2-1 | - | TRBV19 | - | TGTGCCAGTAGTTTGTCTGTTTGGGAGCAGTTCTTC | CASSLSVWEQFF
TRBJ2-1 | - | TRBV6-5 | - | TGTGCCAGCTCCCCGGACCAGAGCTCCTACAATGAGCAGTTCTTC | CASSPDQSSYNEQFF
TRBJ2-7 | - | TRBV5-6 | - | TGTGCCAGCAGTACCGACATGTACTACGAGCAGTACTTC | CASSTDMYYEQYF